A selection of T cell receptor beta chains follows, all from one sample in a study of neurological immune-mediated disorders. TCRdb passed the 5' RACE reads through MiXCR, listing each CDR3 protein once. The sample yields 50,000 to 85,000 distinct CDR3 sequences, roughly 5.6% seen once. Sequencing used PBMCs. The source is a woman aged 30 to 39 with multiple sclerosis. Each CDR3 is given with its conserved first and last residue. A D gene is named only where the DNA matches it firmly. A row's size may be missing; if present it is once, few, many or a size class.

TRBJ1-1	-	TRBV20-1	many	TGCAGTGCTAGAGTCCGAATGAACACTGAAGCTTTCTTT	CSARVRMNTEAFF
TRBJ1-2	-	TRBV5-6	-	TGTGCCAGCAGCTCGTCAGGGGCAGAGGGATACACCTTC	CASSSSGAEGYTF
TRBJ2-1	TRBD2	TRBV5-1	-	TGCGCCAGCAGCTTTAGCGGGGCAGGGTTCAACAATGAGCAGTTCTTC	CASSFSGAGFNNEQFF
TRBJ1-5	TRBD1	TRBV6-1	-	TGTGCCAGCAGCAGGGGGCAGGAACAGCCCCAGAATTTT	CASSRGQEQPQNF
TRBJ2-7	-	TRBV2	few	TGTGCCAGCGGTAGGGAAAGCTCCTACGAGCAGTACTTC	CASGRESSYEQYF
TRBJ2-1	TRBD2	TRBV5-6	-	TGTGCCAGCAGCCTCAGGACTAGCGGGGGGGCGTATGAGCAGTTCTTC	CASSLRTSGGAYEQFF
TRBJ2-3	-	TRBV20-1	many	TGCAGTGCTGGTTTTGCAGATACGCAGTATTTT	CSAGFADTQYF
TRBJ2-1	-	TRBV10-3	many	TGTGCCATCAGTGTCTCCAATGAGCAGTTCTTC	CAISVSNEQFF
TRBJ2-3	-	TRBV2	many	TGTGCCAGCAGTCGGCGGGAAAGCACAGATACGCAGTATTTT	CASSRRESTDTQYF
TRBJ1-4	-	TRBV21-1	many	TGTGCCAGCACCCTGGACAGGTTAAATGAAAAACTGTTTTTT	CASTLDRLNEKLFF
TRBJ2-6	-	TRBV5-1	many	TGCGCCAGCAGCTTGGTGTTGGGATCTGGGGCCAACGTCCTGACTTTC	CASSLVLGSGANVLTF
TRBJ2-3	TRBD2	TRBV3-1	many	TGTGCCAGCAGCCAAGATTTGACTAGCGGGGGGGCTAGCACAGATACGCAGTATTTT	CASSQDLTSGGASTDTQYF
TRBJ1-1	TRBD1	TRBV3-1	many	TGTGCCAGCAGCCAGGAGGGGGCGACTGAAGCTTTCTTT	CASSQEGATEAFF
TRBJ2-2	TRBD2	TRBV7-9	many	TGTGCCAGCAGCCCCCGGGGGGGGAACACCGGGGAGCTGTTTTTT	CASSPRGGNTGELFF
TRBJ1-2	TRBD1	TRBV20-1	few	TGCAGTGCTAGCGACCGGGACAGTTATTTC	CSASDRDSYF
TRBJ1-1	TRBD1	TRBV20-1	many	TGCAGTGCCAAGGGGACAGGGGGCACGTCAACTGAAGCTTTCTTT	CSAKGTGGTSTEAFF
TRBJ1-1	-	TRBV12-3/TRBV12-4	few	TGTGCCAGCAGTGTCCGAGCTTGGGGCACTGAAGCTTTCTTT	CASSVRAWGTEAFF
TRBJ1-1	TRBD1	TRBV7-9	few	TGTGCCAGCAGCTTTAACAGGGGGGAAGCTTTCTTT	CASSFNRGEAFF
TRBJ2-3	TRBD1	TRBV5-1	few	TGCGCCAGCAGCTTGTGGAGGACAGGGACAGATACGCAGTATTTT	CASSLWRTGTDTQYF
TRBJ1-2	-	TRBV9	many	TGTGCCAGCAGCCTCCAAGAGGGGGGCGATGGCTACACCTTC	CASSLQEGGDGYTF
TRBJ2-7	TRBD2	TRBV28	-	TGTGCCAGCAGTTTGGGTAGCGGGGGGTCCATGGCATACGAGCAGTACTTC	CASSLGSGGSMAYEQYF
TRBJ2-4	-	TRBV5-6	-	TGTGCCAGCAGCTTGGGCAGGGACATTGACATTCAGTACTTC	CASSLGRDIDIQYF
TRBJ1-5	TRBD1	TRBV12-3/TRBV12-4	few	TGTGCCAGCAGTGATACAGGGGGCAATCAGCCCCAGAATTTT	CASSDTGGNQPQNF
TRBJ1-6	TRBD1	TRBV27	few	TGTGCCAGCAGTTTAGGGGTACAGGGGAGTCCCTATAATTCACCCCTCAACTTT	CASSLGVQGSPYNSPLNF
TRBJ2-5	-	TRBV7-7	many	TGTGCTAGCAGCTTAGGGGCACTGTACCAAGAGACCCAGTACTTC	CASSLGALYQETQYF
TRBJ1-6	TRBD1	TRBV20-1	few	TGCAGTGCTAGAGAGAGAACCGGGACAGCTTATAATTCACCCCTCCACTTT	CSARERTGTAYNSPLHF
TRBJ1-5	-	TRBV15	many	TGTGCCACCAGCAGAGCCCGGGTAGGCAATCAGCCCCAGCATTTT	CATSRARVGNQPQHF
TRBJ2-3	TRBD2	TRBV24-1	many	TGTGCCACTAGCGGGGGAACCACAGATACGCAGTATTTT	CATSGGTTDTQYF
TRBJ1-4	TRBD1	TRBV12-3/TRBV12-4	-	TGTGCCAGCAGCCCCGGACAGGGTCCTAATGAAAAACTGTTTTTT	CASSPGQGPNEKLFF
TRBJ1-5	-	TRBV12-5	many	TGTGCTAGTGCTCCCGAAAACAATCAGCCCCAGCATTTT	CASAPENNQPQHF
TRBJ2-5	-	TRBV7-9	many	TGTGCCAGCAGCTTACTTTCTGGCGGGGCCCAAGAGACCCAGTACTTC	CASSLLSGGAQETQYF
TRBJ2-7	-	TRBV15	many	TGTGCCACCAGCGACCAAGGCCTCTCCTACGAGCAGTACTTC	CATSDQGLSYEQYF
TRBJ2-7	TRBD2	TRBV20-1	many	TGCAGTGCTAGAGATGGGATAGCGGGGGGGTACGAGCAGTACTTC	CSARDGIAGGYEQYF
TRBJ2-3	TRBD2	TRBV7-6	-	TGTGCCAGCAGTTTCGGACTAGTTTCGTTAAGGGATATGCAGTATTTT	CASSFGLVSLRDMQYF
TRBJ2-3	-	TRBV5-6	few	TGTGCCAGCAGCTTGGGAGGGGCCGGGATGACAGATACGCAGTATTTT	CASSLGGAGMTDTQYF
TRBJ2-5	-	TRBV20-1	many	TGCAGTGCTGTGGACCATTTGGGGACCCAGTACTTC	CSAVDHLGTQYF
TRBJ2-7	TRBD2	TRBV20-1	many	TGCAGTGCTAAGGGACTAGGGTTCTACGAGCAGTACTTC	CSAKGLGFYEQYF
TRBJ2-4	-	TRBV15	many	TGTGCCACCAGCAGAGAAAAAAACATTCAGTACTTC	CATSREKNIQYF
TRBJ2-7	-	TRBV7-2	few	TGTGCCAGCAGCTTACAGGGGGGGCCGTACGAGCAGTACTTC	CASSLQGGPYEQYF
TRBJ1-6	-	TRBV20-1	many	TGCAGTGCTAGAGTTGGAGGGAACTCACCCCTCCACTTT	CSARVGGNSPLHF
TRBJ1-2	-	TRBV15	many	TGTGCCACCAGCAGAGCCCCGGGAGGAAACTATGGCTACACCTTC	CATSRAPGGNYGYTF
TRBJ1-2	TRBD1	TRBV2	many	TGTGCCAGCAGTTCCGACAGGGGGTATGGCTACACCTTC	CASSSDRGYGYTF
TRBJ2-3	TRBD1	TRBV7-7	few	TGTGCTAGCAGCACCCACAGGGGCTCAGATACGCAGTATTTT	CASSTHRGSDTQYF